A selection of T cell receptor beta chains follows, all from one sample in a study of Ad26.COV2.S vaccination and SARS-CoV-2 variants. Some clones are missing from TCRdb's copy, which holds only in-frame ones; the method was immunoSEQ multiplex PCR. The data show hundreds of thousands of clones, 86% seen once. Sequencing used peripheral blood, obtained in a trial of Ad26.COV2.S vaccine versus placebo. The receptor set was obtained from a person between 18 and 60 years old who received the Ad26.COV2.S COVID-19 vaccine or a placebo. Both conserved end residues are part of each CDR3. Only part of the rows carry a size: once, few, many, or a class if the clone is expanded.

TRBJ2-7	NA	TRBV12-1	CASSLVYRGGGEQYF
TRBJ2-1	few	TRBV9	CASSVGQGATTNEQFF
TRBJ2-1	NA	TRBV6-1	CASSESRLGEQFF
TRBJ2-7	NA	TRBV4-2	CASSQRNEQYF
TRBJ1-1	NA	TRBV2	CASSIGQGREAFF
TRBJ1-1	NA	TRBV9	CASSVRPGFGMNTEAFF
TRBJ2-7	NA	TRBV4-1	CASSQEGTSASYEQYF
TRBJ2-1	NA	TRBV5-1	CASSLEKDRGDEQFF
TRBJ2-5	NA	TRBV10-3	CAISENSGQETQYF
TRBJ2-7	NA	TRBV19	CASSGGLRAEQYF
TRBJ1-3	NA	TRBV28	CASSENRVSGNTIYF
TRBJ1-1	NA	TRBV5-1	CASSLEGPPEAFF
TRBJ2-2	NA	TRBV5-1	CASSPAEANTGELFF
TRBJ2-7	NA	TRBV7-8	CASSPTDRGSYEQYF
TRBJ2-1	NA	TRBV13	CASSPGASGRGEQFF
TRBJ2-1	NA	TRBV7-2	CASSPGLAGITQFF
TRBJ2-2	few	TRBV6-2/TRBV6-3	CASSYWAGQTGELFF
TRBJ2-7	NA	TRBV18	CASSPADRSREQYF
TRBJ1-2	NA	TRBV4-2	CASTELGRGGYGYTF
TRBJ1-5	NA	TRBV15	CATTETGESNQPQHF
TRBJ1-5	NA	TRBV4-1	CASSQEFDGPQPQHF
TRBJ1-5	NA	TRBV18	CASSSTGEGQPQHF
TRBJ2-7	once	TRBV14	CASGLGLAIEQYF
TRBJ1-1	NA	TRBV4-3	CASSQDTVNTEAFF
TRBJ2-5	NA	TRBV14	CASSPKMGTRGQETQYF
TRBJ1-4	NA	TRBV28	CASSLDSEKLFF
TRBJ1-6	NA	TRBV28	CASNPSVRSPLHF
TRBJ2-1	NA	TRBV7-9	CASSLAAGGLSYNEQFF
TRBJ2-5	medium-sized	TRBV12-3/TRBV12-4	CASSFLAAETQYF
TRBJ2-1	NA	TRBV3-1/TRBV3-2	CASSQGGLAVYNEQFF
TRBJ2-3	NA	TRBV29-1	CSQTDRGGSGTQYF
TRBJ2-2	NA	TRBV4-3	CASSQDRTLNTGELFF
TRBJ2-7	NA	TRBV27	CASSPTSRLHYEQYF
TRBJ2-4	NA	TRBV28	CASRTGIAKNIQYF
TRBJ1-1	few	TRBV28	CASNLLRTAEAFF
TRBJ1-1	NA	TRBV6-1	CASSDIRGRMNTEAFF
TRBJ1-2	NA	TRBV7-9	CASSPRRGDYGYTF
TRBJ2-7	once	TRBV30	CAWSRGQGIHEQYF
TRBJ1-1	few	TRBV3-1/TRBV3-2	CASSQLEREAFF
TRBJ2-7	once	TRBV5-8	CASKSRRGTTYEQYF
TRBJ1-5	NA	TRBV27	CASSPGDRGYNQPQHF
TRBJ1-5	few	TRBV30	CAWSLTPGNQPQHF
TRBJ2-2	NA	TRBV6-5	CASSYGQGISGELFF
TRBJ2-2	NA	TRBV30	CAWSGDTGELFF